These T cell receptor beta chains were read from a single sample in a study of tumor-infiltrating lymphocytes in primary liver carcinoma. TCRdb re-called the multiplex PCR reads through MiXCR, storing one row per CDR3 protein. The data hold tens of thousands of distinct CDR3 sequences, with about 79% observed a single time. The sequenced sample was liver tumor tissue from sampling region 1. The receptors originated from a woman aged 25 to 39 with primary liver carcinoma and hepatitis B virus infection. Each CDR3 is given with its conserved first and last residue. The D gene is left open where the match is weak. The size of a clone is reported for some rows only, either as once, few or many, or as a class for expanded clones.

abundance,v_gene,j_gene,d_gene,CDR3aa,CDR3nt
.,TRBV11-3,TRBJ2-1,.,CAGSSTGYGFFDEQFF,TGTGCCGGCAGTTCAACGGGATACGGCTTCTTCGATGAGCAGTTCTTC
.,TRBV5-6,TRBJ2-1,.,CASRSTSEQFF,TGTGCCAGCAGAAGTACGAGTGAGCAGTTCTTC
.,TRBV11-3,TRBJ2-3,.,CASSFGTSMAQYF,TGTGCCAGCAGCTTTGGGACGTCGATGGCGCAGTATTTT
.,TRBV14,TRBJ1-1,.,CASSTGTLSGAIF,TGTGCCAGCAGTACCGGGACATTATCAGGGGCTATCTTT
.,TRBV12-3/TRBV12-4,TRBJ2-5,.,CASSTYPGSEGTQYF,TGTGCCAGCAGCACCTACCCTGGGAGCGAAGGGACACAGTACTTC
.,TRBV28,TRBJ2-7,.,CASSPCRVHSHEQYF,TGTGCCAGCAGTCCGTGCAGGGTCCACTCCCACGAGCAGTACTTC
.,TRBV28,TRBJ2-7,.,CASSFIARNYEQYF,TGTGCCAGCAGCTTCATTGCTAGAAATTACGAGCAGTACTTT
.,TRBV28,TRBJ2-2,TRBD1,CAGSPWDRGPTGELFF,TGTGCCGGCAGTCCTTGGGACAGGGGGCCGACCGGGGAGCTGTTTTTT
.,TRBV7-8,TRBJ2-7,.,CASSAPRGLVLYEQYF,TGTGCTAGCAGCGCCCCCCGGGGCCTCGTCCTCTACGAGCAGTACTTC
.,TRBV11-2,TRBJ2-1,.,CASSFGYNEQFF,TGTGCCAGCAGCTTCGGTTACAATGAGCAGTTCTTC
.,TRBV14,TRBJ2-7,.,CASSQAAGTGYEEYF,TGTGCCAGCAGCCAAGCGGCGGGGACTGGCTACGAGGAGTACTTC
many,TRBV28,TRBJ2-2,.,CASSLGGNTGELFF,TGTGCCAGCAGTTTGGGCGGGAACACCGGGGAGCTGTTTTTT
.,TRBV10-3,TRBJ2-1,.,CAISESMAGCNNEQFF,TGTGCCATCAGTGAGTCTATGGCGGGATGCAACAATGAGCAGTTCTTC
.,TRBV29-1,TRBJ1-2,.,CSVVHWSGCYTF,TGCAGCGTTGTTCATTGGAGTGGCTGCTACACCTTC
.,TRBV11-1,TRBJ2-5,.,CASSLAGREETLHF,TGTGCTAGCAGCTTAGCAGGGCGCGAAGAGACCCTGCACTTC
.,TRBV14,TRBJ2-7,.,CVSSQTAGTDYEQYF,TGTGTCAGCAGCCAGACGGCGGGCACTGACTACGAGCAGTACTTC
.,TRBV4-1,TRBJ2-7,.,CARSQDFSGSSYEQYF,TGCGCCAGGAGCCAAGATTTTAGTGGAAGCTCCTACGAGCAGTACTTC
.,TRBV28,TRBJ2-7,.,CASSLPLYGWYSYEQYF,TGTGCTAGCAGCCTCCCTTTGTACGGGTGGTACTCTTACGAGCAGTACTTC
.,TRBV4-2,TRBJ2-7,.,CASSQPSHCEQYF,TGTGCGAGCAGCCAACCTAGTCACTGCGAGCAGTACTTC
.,TRBV5-4,TRBJ2-3,.,CASRLDGHPPPTDTQYF,TGTGCCAGCAGATTAGACGGACACCCTCCACCCACTGATACGCAGTATTTT
medium-sized,TRBV10-3,TRBJ2-1,.,CAISETMAASAYNEQFF,TGTGCCATCAGTGAGACCATGGCGGCTAGCGCCTACAATGAGCAGTTCTTC
.,TRBV6-1,TRBJ2-7,TRBD2,CAGRLAEDYEQYF,TGTGCCGGCAGACTAGCGGAGGACTACGAGCAGTACTTC
.,TRBV28,TRBJ2-3,.,CYSSPPPDPYTQYF,TGTTACAGCAGTCCCCCGCCGGACCCGTATACGCAGTATTTT
.,TRBV29-1,TRBJ2-1,TRBD2,CSTLRDYSEQFF,TGCAGTACCCTAAGGGACTACAGTGAACAGTTCTTC
.,TRBV6-2/TRBV6-3,TRBJ1-5,.,CASSSAGIQPQHF,TGTGCCAGCAGTTCGGCAGGGATTCAGCCCCAGCATTTT
.,TRBV7-3,TRBJ2-1,TRBD2,CVSSLTSGTNNELFF,TGTGTCAGCAGCTTGACTAGCGGGACGAACAATGAGCTGTTCTTC
.,TRBV6-5,TRBJ2-3,TRBD1,CASNGRTGAHSDTQYF,TGTGCCAGCAATGGCCGGACAGGGGCGCACTCAGACACGCAGTATTTT
few,TRBV28,TRBJ2-7,.,CASSSIARTYGQYF,TGTGCCAGCAGCTCCATTGCTAGAACTTACGGGCAGTACTTC
.,TRBV6-5,TRBJ2-5,.,CASSTDRWLTQYF,TGCGCCAGCAGCACCGACAGGTGGCTGACCCAATACTTC
.,TRBV7-8,TRBJ2-7,.,CANSSGRGRSMSSYEQYF,TGTGCGAACAGCTCGGGTCGCGGTCGTAGTATGAGCTCCTACGAGCAGTACTTC
few,TRBV11-2,TRBJ2-7,.,CASSPPGRYEQYF,TGTGCCAGCAGCCCTCCGGGGAGGTACGAGCAGTACTTC
.,TRBV6-1,TRBJ2-4,TRBD1,CASSATGGFGKNIQYF,TGTGCCAGCAGTGCCACAGGGGGGTTCGGCAAAAACATTCAGTACTTC
many,TRBV28,TRBJ1-2,.,CASSPNTGSYYGYTF,TGTGCCAGCAGTCCAAACACAGGGTCTTACTATGGCTACACCTTC
.,TRBV11-1,TRBJ2-7,.,CASSGTERRQYF,TGTGCCAGCAGCGGTACGGAACGGAGGCAGTACTTC
.,TRBV5-4,TRBJ1-5,.,CDSSNPAASGSWTETQHF,TGTGACAGCAGTAACCCGGCGGCTAGCGGGAGTTGGACAGAAACGCAGCATTTT
.,TRBV11-2,TRBJ2-3,.,CASSFGRTDTQYF,TGTGCCAGCAGCTTTGGGAGGACGGATACGCAGTATTTT
.,TRBV19,TRBJ1-1,TRBD1,CASSVDRGIRASF,TGTGCCAGTAGTGTCGACAGGGGGATTAGAGCTTCCTTT
.,TRBV11-3,TRBJ1-6,.,CAGRFKWSYNSSLHF,TGTGCCGGCAGGTTTAAGTGGAGCTATAATTCATCCCTCCACTTT
few,TRBV11-1,TRBJ2-5,.,CASSLAGCEEAQYF,TGTGCCAGCAGCTTAGCAGGGTGCGAAGAGGCTCAGTACTTC
.,TRBV10-3,TRBJ2-5,.,CAISDSATRQDTQYF,TGCGCCATCAGTGACTCGGCTACCAGACAAGACACCCAGTACTTC
.,TRBV4-2,TRBJ2-7,TRBD2,CASSQEHLGRGGPRDQYF,TGTGCTAGCAGCCAGGAACACCTAGGACGGGGGGGACCGCGCGACCAGTACTTC
.,TRBV7-9,TRBJ2-3,TRBD1,CASSLEGQAGSQYF,TGTGCCAGCAGCTTAGAGGGACAGGCCGGCAGCCAATACTTC
.,TRBV11-1,TRBJ2-1,.,CASCLGRPNEQFF,TGTGCCAGCTGCTTAGGCCGGCCAAATGAGCAGTTCTTC
.,TRBV5-6,TRBJ2-2,.,CASSLTPRFTGKLFF,TGTGCCAGCAGCTTGACACCCAGATTCACAGGGAAGCTGTTTTTT
.,TRBV11-1,TRBJ1-2,.,CASSLSGPDYGYTF,TGTGCCAGCAGCTTAAGTGGGCCGGACTATGGCTACACCTTC
many,TRBV20-1,TRBJ2-7,TRBD2,CSARPSGAYEQYF,TGCAGTGCTAGGCCTAGCGGAGCCTACGAGCAGTACTTC
.,TRBV4-2,TRBJ1-1,.,CTSSPVEGRGNAEAFF,TGTACCAGCAGCCCCGTCGAAGGGAGAGGGAACGCTGAAGCTTTCTTT
once,TRBV7-8,TRBJ1-2,.,CASSPPGRVGYGYTF,TGTGCCAGCAGCCCCCCCGGGCGGGTGGGCTATGGCTACACCTTC
.,TRBV10-3,TRBJ2-7,.,CAISGNRNNEQYF,TGTGCCATCAGCGGGAATAGAAACAATGAGCAGTACTTC
once,TRBV29-1,TRBJ2-5,.,CSVEATRIGVQETQYF,TGCAGCGTTGAAGCCACCCGGATAGGGGTCCAAGAGACCCAGTATTTC
.,TRBV29-1,TRBJ1-2,TRBD1,CSVPPGDRAGGYTF,TGCAGCGTCCCCCCCGGGGACAGGGCGGGTGGCTACACCTTC
.,TRBV11-2,TRBJ2-7,TRBD1,CASSPYTGTGVSYEQYF,TGTGCCAGCAGCCCCTACACCGGGACAGGGGTCTCCTACGAGCAATACTTC
.,TRBV11-1,TRBJ1-1,.,CASGSTGTMNTEAFF,TGTGCCAGCGGATCAACCGGGACAATGAACACTGAAGCTTTCTTT
.,TRBV11-2,TRBJ2-3,.,CASSLDWEIDTQYF,TGTGCCAGCAGCTTAGACTGGGAGATCGATACGCAGTATTTT
.,TRBV6-1,TRBJ1-6,.,CTSNAGRGPATDSPLHF,TGTACCAGCAATGCGGGTCGAGGGCCGGCGACCGATTCACCCCTCCACTTT
.,TRBV11-2,TRBJ1-2,.,CASTQGWDGGYTF,TGTGCCAGTACTCAGGGGTGGGATGGAGGCTACACCTTC
many,TRBV28,TRBJ2-4,TRBD1,CASSWSLQDREYF,TGTGCCAGCAGTTGGTCACTCCAGGACAGGGAGTACTTC
.,TRBV14,TRBJ2-7,.,CASSQAAVTGYEQYF,TGTGCCAGCAGTCAGGCGGCGGTGACTGGCTACGAGCAGTACTTC
.,TRBV13,TRBJ2-1,TRBD2,CASSLESSGAYNEQFF,TGTGCCAGCAGCCTCGAGAGTAGCGGGGCATATAATGAGCAGTTCTTC